The clone carrying this T cell receptor (beta chain) appeared a single time. What it binds is not known. These data come from a study of shared clonotypes between healthy human individuals. Findings and caveats of the study: In general, naive subsets displayed greater estimated richness than memory subsets did. Clonotype sharing across donors was expected to vary with sequencing depth.

CD8 memory merged CD45RO+ with CCR7-negative CD45RA+ TemRA cells. Authors' processing steps: From ImmunoSEQ came sequences covering only the junction and carrying no quality scores, so filtering differed. The data were produced by immunoSEQ multiplex PCR, yet TCRdb's version contains in-frame clones alone and is incomplete. Clonal size and the V and J genes are those of that table, whereas D and trimming came from the DNA. The profile shows more than 550,000 clones, roughly 91% of them singletons. The sample taken for sequencing was memory CD8+ T cells from PBMCs. Subset denoted: CD45RO+ cells pooled with CCR7-negative TemRA cells. The origin of this receptor is a man between 18 and 35 years old in good health. Some clones in this sample may be carry-over from other donors' samples.

The CDR3 is CASSYPSVAEAFF. The CDR3 nucleotides read TGTGCCAGCAGCTACCCTTCGGTGGCTGAAGCTTTCTTT. The V gene is TRBV7-9, the J gene TRBJ1-1; D is ambiguous. V gave up 4 bases and J gave up 6 bases, with 12 bases separating them. This CDR3 spans 13 amino acids. CDR1 and CDR2 from the germline V gene are SEHNR and FQNEAQ (reference sequence).